The 29 T cell receptor beta chains listed next were all sequenced from one sample in a study of brain T cells in children with intractable seizures. Sequencing used immunoSEQ multiplex PCR; TCRdb keeps in-frame clones, though not all of them. This sample has about 340,000 clones, with 93% found just once. As to time point: blood from clinic visit 5 months post-surgery; TSC patient then seizure free. This sample comprised peripheral blood, obtained roughly 5 months after surgery. These receptors were taken from a boy in the first two years of life with tuberous sclerosis and intractable seizures.

The chain joins TRBV6-6 to TRBJ2-7; 9 bases are a match to TRBD1. The CDR3 contains 15 residues. V was clipped by 1 base and J by 4 bases; unmatched bases: 5. The V gene's germline CDR1 is MNHNY and CDR2 SVGAGI (reference sequence). Written as DNA, the CDR3 is TGTGCCAGCAGTTACTTCCGGGACAGGGATTACGAGCAGTACTTC. Its translation: CASSYFRDRDYEQYF.

The chain couples TRBV19 to TRBJ1-2, with D perhaps TRBD1 (5 bases). CDR3 length equals 13 residues. The germline V gene encodes CDR1 LNHDA and CDR2 SQIVND (reference sequence). The V end was cut by 10 bases, the J end by 6 bases, with 18 bases between. The CDR3 spells CATTQQGYHGYTF. For the CDR3, the DNA is TGTGCCACCACCCAGCAGGGATACCATGGCTACACCTTC.

The chain employs TRBV14 and TRBJ2-2; the match to TRBD2 covers 7 bases. Germline-derived CDR1 and CDR2 are SGHDN and FVKESK. Trimming at V came to 2 bases and at J to 4 bases, leaving 4 bases not matched to a gene. The CDR3 spans 15 residues. In nucleotides, the CDR3 is TGTGCCAGCAGCCAACAGCCGGGGGGCACCGGGGAGCTGTTTTTT. Its protein product is CASSQQPGGTGELFF.

V and J are TRBV25-1 and TRBJ1-2, with D perhaps matching TRBD1 (5 bases). Germline values: CDR1 MGHDK, CDR2 SYGVNS. Trimming removed 5 bases at V and 8 bases at J, with 15 bases between. The CDR3 sequence is 13 residues long. This chain's CDR3 is CASSHWGTEGYTF. The CDR3 nucleotides read TGTGCCAGCAGTCACTGGGGCACGGAGGGCTACACCTTC.

The sample holds one count of this clone. The CDR3 sequence: CASSPRGGGNTIYF. The CDR3 DNA reads as TGTGCCAGCAGCCCACGGGGTGGTGGAAACACCATATATTTT. The V and J genes are TRBV7-9 and TRBJ1-3, with D hard to call. The germline V gene encodes CDR1 SEHNR and CDR2 FQNEAQ (reference sequence). The CDR3 has 14 amino acids. The ends were cut back, 5 bases at V and 3 bases at J, with 11 bases in the middle.

The chain couples TRBV5-6 to TRBJ2-1, with 11 bases lining up with TRBD2. With 6 bases clipped from V and 3 bases from J, the junction kept 5 bases outside the gene matches. CDR3 length: 15 amino acids. Germline CDR1 and CDR2: SGHDT and YYEEEE. The CDR3 bases are TGTGCCAGCATCATAGCGGGGGGGAGCTACAATGAGCAGTTCTTC. It is translated as CASIIAGGSYNEQFF.

CDR3 DNA: TGCGCCAGCAGCTTGAACACCGGGTGGAGGACCTACGAGCAGTACTTC. Translation gives CASSLNTGWRTYEQYF. The chain uses TRBV5-1 and TRBJ2-7, with D possibly matching TRBD2 (5 bases). The germline V gene has CDR1 SGHRS and CDR2 YFSETQ. Trimming shortened V by 1 base and J by 2 bases, and 16 bases separated the two germline ends. The CDR3 has 16 amino acids. The full variable domain, in which reference TRBV5-1 and TRBJ2-7 provide the parts outside the CDR3, is KAGVTQTPRYLIKTRGQQVTLSCSPISGHRSVSWYQQTPGQGLQFLFEYFSETQRNKGNFPGRFSGRQFSNSRSEMNVSTLELGDSALYLCASSLNTGWRTYEQYFGPGTRLTVT.

The chain recombines TRBV13 with TRBJ1-2; D is perhaps TRBD1 (6 bases). The CDR3 is 13 residues long. Trimming took off 5 bases at V and 4 bases at J, with 11 bases between the two ends. Germline V gene data show CDR1 as PRHDT and CDR2 as FYEKMQ (reference sequence). The CDR3 loop reads CASSEGEVYGYTF. CDR3 DNA sequence: TGTGCCAGCAGCGAGGGGGAGGTCTATGGCTACACCTTC.

V gene TRBV6-5 combines with J gene TRBJ1-2; 9 bases align to TRBD1. The trim removed 7 bases at V and 8 bases at J, leaving 14 bases unmatched. CDR1 is MNHEY and CDR2 is SVGAGI in the germline V gene. This CDR3 is built from 15 residues. The CDR3 region has the DNA TGTGCCAGCATGGTCGACCGGGACAGGGTTACCGGCTACACCTTC. It translates to CASMVDRDRVTGYTF.

A single count supports this clone. The gene calls are TRBV7-2 and TRBJ2-2, with D possibly being TRBD2 (5 bases). Between the trimmed V and J ends, which lost 2 bases and 4 bases, there was a span of 14 bases. CDR1 is SGHTA, CDR2 FQGNSA, per germline. The CDR3 is made up of 16 amino acids. CDR3 sequence reads: CASSLRSGTGTGELFF. Here the CDR3 DNA reads TGTGCCAGCAGCTTAAGAAGCGGTACGGGCACCGGGGAGCTGTTTTTT.

The chain couples TRBV13 to TRBJ1-3; D is possibly TRBD1 (5 bases). The CDR3 runs to 16 residues. Germline V gene data show CDR1 as PRHDT and CDR2 as FYEKMQ (reference sequence). Trimming took 5 bases from V and 0 from J, leaving 14 bases between them. The CDR3, as DNA: TGTGCCAGCAGCGCGCCGGGACTGATCTCTGGAAACACCATATATTTT. This codes for CASSAPGLISGNTIYF. The whole variable domain, filled in from reference TRBV13 and TRBJ1-3, reads AAGVIQSPRHLIKEKRETATLKCYPIPRHDTVYWYQQGPGQDPQFLISFYEKMQSDKGSIPDRFSAQQFSDYHSELNMSSLELGDSALYFCASSAPGLISGNTIYFGEGSWLTVV.

The genes are TRBV30 and TRBJ2-7, with TRBD2 as a possible D gene (6 bases). The CDR3 is 13 amino acids. From germline, CDR1 is GTSNPN and CDR2 SVGIG (reference sequence). Deletions cut 1 base from V and 0 bases from J, with 7 bases between. The CDR3 protein is CAWSGGLSYEQYF. As DNA, the CDR3 is TGTGCCTGGAGTGGGGGACTCTCCTACGAGCAGTACTTC.

V gene TRBV6-5 combines with J gene TRBJ2-7, with a possible D match to TRBD2 (6 bases). CDR3 length: 16 residues. CDR1 and CDR2 from the germline V gene are MNHEY and SVGAGI. Deletions cut 2 bases from V and 0 bases from J, with 14 bases between. CDR3 residues: CASSYGGADSSYEQYF. CDR3 bases: TGTGCCAGCAGTTACGGCGGGGCGGATAGCTCCTACGAGCAGTACTTC.

In its sample, this clone was seen a few times. The V call is TRBV6-6, the J call TRBJ1-5; D unresolved. The CDR3 has 13 residues. V lost 7 bases, J lost 4 bases, and 11 bases lay in between. Germline V gives CDR1 MNHNY, CDR2 SVGAGI (reference sequence). CDR3 sequence reads: CASTLTANQPQHF. The CDR3 nucleotides are TGTGCCAGCACCTTGACTGCTAATCAGCCCCAGCATTTT.

V usage is TRBV30 and J usage is TRBJ2-6; TRBD2 matches at 14 bases. CDR1 and CDR2 from the germline V gene are GTSNPN and SVGIG (reference sequence). V gave up 4 bases and J gave up 4 bases; unmatched junction bases: 12. CDR3 length equals 19 residues. DNA for the CDR3: TGTGCCTGGATGAAGACTAGCGGGGGGGCTGTTTCCGGGGCCAACGTCCTGACTTTC. It translates to CAWMKTSGGAVSGANVLTF. Looking up the rest from reference TRBV30 and TRBJ2-6 gives the full variable domain: SQTIHQWPATLVQPVGSPLSLECTVEGTSNPNLYWYRQAAGRGLQLLFYSVGIGQISSEVPQNLSASRPQDRQFILSSKKLLLSDSGFYLCAWMKTSGGAVSGANVLTFGAGSRLTVL.

The J gene is TRBJ2-1, the V gene TRBV11-3; 10 bases match TRBD1. Looked up from germline, CDR1 is SGHNT and CDR2 is YENEEA. V shed 4 bases and J 5 bases; nucleotides not matched to a gene: 5. The CDR3 covers 15 residues. CDR3 in amino acids: CASSSGQGVDNEQFF. DNA for the CDR3: TGTGCCAGCAGCTCCGGACAGGGGGTCGACAATGAGCAGTTCTTC.

The chain joins TRBV29-1 to TRBJ1-2, with D unresolved. The V gene's germline CDR1 is SQVTM and CDR2 ANQGSEA. V was clipped by 1 base and J by 7 bases, with 10 bases between them. The CDR3 sequence is 12 residues long. As DNA, the CDR3 is TGCAGCGTTGAAGGGCAGATGGGTGGCTACACCTTC. Translation: CSVEGQMGGYTF. The full variable domain, in which reference TRBV29-1 and TRBJ1-2 provide the parts outside the CDR3, is SAVISQKPSRDICQRGTSLTIQCQVDSQVTMMFWYRQQPGQSLTLIATANQGSEATYESGFVIDKFPISRPNLTFSTLTVSNMSPEDSSIYLCSVEGQMGGYTFGSGTRLTVV.

This sequence joins TRBV5-6 and TRBJ2-7; TRBD1 matches 7 bases. The CDR3 contains 11 residues. Looked up from germline, CDR1 is SGHDT and CDR2 is YYEEEE. V dropped 4 bases and J dropped 6; count of bases not matched to a gene: 1. The CDR3 region is CASSTGVEQYF. CDR3 coding DNA: TGTGCCAGCAGCACAGGGGTCGAGCAGTACTTC. Full variable domain (rest looked up from reference TRBV5-6 and TRBJ2-7): DAGVTQSPTHLIKTRGQQVTLRCSPKSGHDTVSWYQQALGQGPQFIFQYYEEEERQRGNFPDRFSGHQFPNYSSELNVNALLLGDSALYLCASSTGVEQYFGPGTRLTVT.

This clone has just one count. V gene TRBV7-2 combines with J gene TRBJ2-3; no clear D. Trimming removed 5 bases from V and 7 bases from J, with 7 bases in between. Germline V lookup: CDR1 SGHTA, CDR2 FQGNSA. CDR3 length: 11 residues. CDR3 in DNA: TGTGCCAGCAGCCCTAGTCATACGCAGTATTTT. Translation gives CASSPSHTQYF.

The chain joins TRBV6-6 to TRBJ1-3; D is unclear. Germline V gene data show CDR1 as MNHNY and CDR2 as SVGAGI (reference sequence). CDR3 length: 16 residues. V lost 6 bases and J 1 base, leaving 16 bases between the germline ends. CDR3 loop: CASSDPQWGSGNTIYF. As DNA, the CDR3 is TGTGCCAGCAGCGACCCTCAATGGGGTTCTGGAAACACCATATATTTT.

V usage is TRBV5-1 and J usage is TRBJ2-3, with D possibly TRBD2 on 5 matching bases. Germline V gene sequence: CDR1 SGHRS, CDR2 YFSETQ. CDR3 length equals 17 residues. Trimming took off 0 bases at V and 1 base at J, with 15 bases between the two ends. Here the CDR3 DNA reads TGCGCCAGCAGCTTGGTGACTCCGGGAAGGGGCACAGATACGCAGTATTTT. Its protein is CASSLVTPGRGTDTQYF.

This clone was observed a handful of times. This chain links TRBV5-1 with TRBJ1-3; tentatively, D is TRBD1 (6 bases). The length of the CDR3 is 17 residues. V lost 4 bases, J lost 2 bases, and 19 bases lay in between. The V gene's germline CDR1 is SGHRS and CDR2 YFSETQ. The CDR3: CASSEDQGRTAGNTIYF. In nucleotides, the CDR3 is TGCGCCAGCAGCGAGGACCAGGGGCGCACGGCTGGAAACACCATATATTTT.

This clone was seen a single time. The chain is built from TRBV5-6 and TRBJ2-2, with D possibly being TRBD1 or TRBD2 (5 bases each). The CDR3 covers 16 residues. The ends were cut back, 2 bases at V and 5 bases at J, with 16 bases in the middle. The germline CDR1 and CDR2 sequences are SGHDT and YYEEEE. The CDR3 nucleotides read TGTGCCAGCAGCTTACGGGTCTGGGGGTTAACCGGGGAGCTGTTTTTT. Protein: CASSLRVWGLTGELFF.

The chain joins TRBV10-1 to TRBJ2-1; 9 positions match TRBD2. From germline, CDR1 is WNHNN and CDR2 SYGVQD (reference sequence). V was clipped by 4 bases and J by 5 bases; unmatched bases: 3. CDR3 size: 14 residues. The CDR3 DNA is TGCGCCAGCAGTGTGACTAGCGGACACAATGAGCAGTTCTTC. Translating gives CASSVTSGHNEQFF.

The chain carries TRBV2 and TRBJ2-1, with TRBD2 identical over 10 bases. Germline CDR1 reads SNHLY; CDR2 reads FYNNEI. CDR3 length: 15 amino acids. Trimming cost V 6 bases and J 7 bases; bases outside gene matches: 9. As DNA, the CDR3 is TGTGCCAGCAGCCCACTAGCGGGATCTTCAAATGAGCAGTTCTTC. Translated: CASSPLAGSSNEQFF.

This clone was observed a single time. This rearrangement joins TRBV11-2 to TRBJ2-1; 7 nucleotides align to TRBD2. The CDR3 consists of 15 residues. Germline V gene data show CDR1 as SGHAT and CDR2 as FQNNGV. V lost 5 bases and J lost 9; bases outside the gene matches: 13. This chain's CDR3 is CASSPRAGERSEQFF. In nucleotides, the CDR3 is TGTGCCAGCAGCCCCCGGGCGGGAGAGAGGAGTGAGCAGTTCTTC.

J is TRBJ1-5 and V is TRBV28; D is ambiguous. Germline lookup yields CDR1 MDHEN and CDR2 SYDVKM. V was shortened by 3 bases and J by 9 bases, with 15 bases between the two germline ends. The CDR3 totals 14 residues. The CDR3 sequence: CASSFEDPWRPQHF. The CDR3 bases are TGTGCCAGCAGTTTTGAGGACCCTTGGAGGCCCCAGCATTTT.

The genes are TRBV30 and TRBJ1-3, with D tentatively TRBD1 (5 bases). This CDR3 comprises 13 residues. The V gene lost 7 bases and the J gene lost 4 bases, with 14 bases spanning the gap. Germline V gene lookup returns CDR1 GTSNPN and CDR2 SVGIG (reference sequence). The CDR3 region has the DNA TGTGCCTTTACGGGGCAGCGAGGAAACACCATATATTTT. Translated, it gives CAFTGQRGNTIYF.

This chain joins TRBV5-1 and TRBJ2-7, with no clear D. Trimming stripped 0 bases from V and 5 bases from J, with 18 bases between. CDR3 length: 16 residues. CDR1 is SGHRS, CDR2 YFSETQ, per germline. DNA for the CDR3: TGCGCCAGCAGCTTGGGGGTTCACCAAATCACCGACGAGCAGTACTTC. Its translation is CASSLGVHQITDEQYF.